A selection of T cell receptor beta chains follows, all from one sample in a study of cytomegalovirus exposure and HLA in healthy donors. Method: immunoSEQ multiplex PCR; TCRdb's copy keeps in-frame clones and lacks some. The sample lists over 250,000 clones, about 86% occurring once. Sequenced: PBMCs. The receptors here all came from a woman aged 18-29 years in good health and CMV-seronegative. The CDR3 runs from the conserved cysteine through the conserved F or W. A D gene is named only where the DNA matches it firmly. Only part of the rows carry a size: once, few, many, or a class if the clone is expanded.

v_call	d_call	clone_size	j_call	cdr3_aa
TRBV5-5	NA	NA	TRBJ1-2	CASSLVPGSNYGYTF
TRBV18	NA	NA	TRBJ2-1	CASSPRKGGVSYNEQFF
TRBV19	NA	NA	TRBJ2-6	CASQLPGTAGVLTF
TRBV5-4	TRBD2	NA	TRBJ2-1	CASSFGREDYNEQFF
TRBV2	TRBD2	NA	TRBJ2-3	CASSGSGGPSTQYF
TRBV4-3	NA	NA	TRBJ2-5	CASSHQDRQETQYF
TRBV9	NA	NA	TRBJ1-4	CASSTSLTRVNRKEKLFF
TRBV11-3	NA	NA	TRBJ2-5	CASSLMARSETQYF
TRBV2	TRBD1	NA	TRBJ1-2	CASSEYRQGTYGYTF
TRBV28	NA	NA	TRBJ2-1	CASRALAVNEQFF
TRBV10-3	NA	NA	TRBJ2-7	CAISGSPYEQYF
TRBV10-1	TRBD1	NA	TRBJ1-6	CASSVPGQGNPGNSPLHF
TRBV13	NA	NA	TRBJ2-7	CASSFPGAYEQYF
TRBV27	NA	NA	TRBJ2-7	CASSLNRDHGEQYF
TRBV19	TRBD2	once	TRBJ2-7	CASSSRTSGSYEQYF
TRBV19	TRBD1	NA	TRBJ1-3	CASQQGSGNTIYF
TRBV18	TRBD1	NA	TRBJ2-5	CASSPRQGDGQETQYF
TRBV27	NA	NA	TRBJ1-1	CATHTGRAEAFF
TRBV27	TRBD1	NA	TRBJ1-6	CASSWSTGGNSPLHF
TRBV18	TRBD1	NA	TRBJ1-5	CASSRDREQPQHF
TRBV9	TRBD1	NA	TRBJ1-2	CASSRTGEDGYTF
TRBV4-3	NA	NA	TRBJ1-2	CASSQDGGNYGYTF
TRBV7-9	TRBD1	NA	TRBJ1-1	CASSVGQGGTEAFF
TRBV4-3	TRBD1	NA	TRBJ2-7	CASSPDRGYEQYF
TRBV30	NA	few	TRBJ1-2	CAWSSWGPGYTF
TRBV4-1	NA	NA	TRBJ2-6	CASSQAGDYSGANVLTF
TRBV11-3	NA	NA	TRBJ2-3	CASSLQSTGDTQYF
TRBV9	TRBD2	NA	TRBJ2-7	CASSVGTSGGATYEQYF
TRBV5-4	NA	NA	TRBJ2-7	CASSPREGAHEQYF
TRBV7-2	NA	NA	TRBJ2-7	CASSPHPREQYF
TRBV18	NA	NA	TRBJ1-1	CASSPPMQGSTEAFF
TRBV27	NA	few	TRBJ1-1	CASRPYDRNTEAFF
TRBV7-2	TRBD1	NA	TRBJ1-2	CASSRMATGDYGYTF
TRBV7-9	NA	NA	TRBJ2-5	CASSGPGETQYF
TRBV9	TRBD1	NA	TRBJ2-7	CASSGGTGPGYEQYF
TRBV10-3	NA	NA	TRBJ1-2	CAISVGAENYGYTF
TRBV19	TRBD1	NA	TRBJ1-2	CASSPDRVAGYTF
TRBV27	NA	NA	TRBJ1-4	CASSFHRPDRLEEKLFF
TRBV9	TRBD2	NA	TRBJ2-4	CASSASGGHSKNIQYF
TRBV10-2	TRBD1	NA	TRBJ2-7	CASRLNAGTDYEQYF
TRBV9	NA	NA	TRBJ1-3	CASSVFNRLSSGNTIYF
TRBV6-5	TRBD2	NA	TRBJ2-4	CATRPGLAWGGSIF
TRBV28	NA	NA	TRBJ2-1	CASSLTGGRYNEQFF
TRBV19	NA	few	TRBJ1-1	CASSLRTANTEAFF
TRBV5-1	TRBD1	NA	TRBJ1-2	CASREPGQGGPGYTF
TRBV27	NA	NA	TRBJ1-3	CASSLRGVGGNTIYF
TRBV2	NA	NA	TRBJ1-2	CASSEQGNYGYTF
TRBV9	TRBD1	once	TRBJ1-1	CASSYPGTASSEAFF
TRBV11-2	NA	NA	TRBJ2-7	CASSSLLGRRYEQYF